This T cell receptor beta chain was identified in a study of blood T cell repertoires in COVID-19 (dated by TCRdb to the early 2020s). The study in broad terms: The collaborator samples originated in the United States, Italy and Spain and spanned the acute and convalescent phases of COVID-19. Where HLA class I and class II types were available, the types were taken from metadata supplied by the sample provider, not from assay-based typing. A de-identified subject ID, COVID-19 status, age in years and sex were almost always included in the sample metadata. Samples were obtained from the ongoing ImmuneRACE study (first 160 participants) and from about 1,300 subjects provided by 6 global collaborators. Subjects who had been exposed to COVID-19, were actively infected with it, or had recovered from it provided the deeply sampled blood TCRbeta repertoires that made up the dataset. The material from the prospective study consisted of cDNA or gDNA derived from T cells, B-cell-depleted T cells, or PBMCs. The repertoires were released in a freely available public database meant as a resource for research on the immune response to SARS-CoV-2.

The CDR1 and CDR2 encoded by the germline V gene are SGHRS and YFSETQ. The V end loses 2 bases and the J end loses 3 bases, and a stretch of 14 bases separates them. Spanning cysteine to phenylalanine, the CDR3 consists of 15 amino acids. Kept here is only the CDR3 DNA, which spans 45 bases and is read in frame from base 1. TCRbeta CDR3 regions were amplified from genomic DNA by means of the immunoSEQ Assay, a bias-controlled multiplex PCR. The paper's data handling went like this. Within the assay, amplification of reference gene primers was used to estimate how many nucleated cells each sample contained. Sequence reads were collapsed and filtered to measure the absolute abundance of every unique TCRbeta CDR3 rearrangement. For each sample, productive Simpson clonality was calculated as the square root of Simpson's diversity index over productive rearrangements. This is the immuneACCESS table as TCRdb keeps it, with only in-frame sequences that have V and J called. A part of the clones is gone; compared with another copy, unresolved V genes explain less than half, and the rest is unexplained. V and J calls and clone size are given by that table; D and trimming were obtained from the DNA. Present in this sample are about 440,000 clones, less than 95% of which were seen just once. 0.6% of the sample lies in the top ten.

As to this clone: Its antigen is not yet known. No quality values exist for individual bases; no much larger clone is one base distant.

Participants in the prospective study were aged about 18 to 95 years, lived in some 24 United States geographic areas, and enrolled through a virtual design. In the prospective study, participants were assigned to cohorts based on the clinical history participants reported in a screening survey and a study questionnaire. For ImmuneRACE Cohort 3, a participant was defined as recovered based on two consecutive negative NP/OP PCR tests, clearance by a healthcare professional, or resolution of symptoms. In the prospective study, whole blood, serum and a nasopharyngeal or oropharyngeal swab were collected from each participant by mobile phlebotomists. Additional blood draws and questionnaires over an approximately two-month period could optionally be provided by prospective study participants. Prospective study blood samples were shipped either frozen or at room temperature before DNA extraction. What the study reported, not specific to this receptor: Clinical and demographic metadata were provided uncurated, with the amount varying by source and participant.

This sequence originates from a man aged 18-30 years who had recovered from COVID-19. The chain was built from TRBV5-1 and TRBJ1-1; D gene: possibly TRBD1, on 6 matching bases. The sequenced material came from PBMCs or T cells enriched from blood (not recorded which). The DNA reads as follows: TGCGCCAGCAGCTTCGGGGGGGCTTGGGACACTGAAGCTTTCTTT. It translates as CASSFGGAWDTEAFF.